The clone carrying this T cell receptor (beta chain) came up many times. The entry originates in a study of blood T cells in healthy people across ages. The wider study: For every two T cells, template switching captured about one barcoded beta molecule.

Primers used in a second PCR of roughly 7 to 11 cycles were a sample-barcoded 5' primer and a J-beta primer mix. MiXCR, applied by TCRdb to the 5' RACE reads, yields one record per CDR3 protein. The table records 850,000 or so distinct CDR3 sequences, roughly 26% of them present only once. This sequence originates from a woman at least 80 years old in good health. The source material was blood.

CDR3 DNA sequence: TGTGCCAGCAGCTTCTCGGTGGCAGATACGCAGTATTTT. Protein product: CASSFSVADTQYF. The chain recombines TRBV5-5 with TRBJ2-3; D remains ambiguous. Trimming removed 2 bases at V and 4 bases at J, with 8 bases between. This CDR3 comprises 13 residues. The germline V gene has CDR1 SGHKS and CDR2 YYEKEE (reference sequence). Supplemented by reference TRBV5-5 and TRBJ2-3, the full variable domain reads DAGVTQSPTHLIKTRGQQVTLRCSPISGHKSVSWYQQVLGQGPQFIFQYYEKEERGRGNFPDRFSARQFPNYSSELNVNALLLGDSALYLCASSFSVADTQYFGPGTRLTVL.